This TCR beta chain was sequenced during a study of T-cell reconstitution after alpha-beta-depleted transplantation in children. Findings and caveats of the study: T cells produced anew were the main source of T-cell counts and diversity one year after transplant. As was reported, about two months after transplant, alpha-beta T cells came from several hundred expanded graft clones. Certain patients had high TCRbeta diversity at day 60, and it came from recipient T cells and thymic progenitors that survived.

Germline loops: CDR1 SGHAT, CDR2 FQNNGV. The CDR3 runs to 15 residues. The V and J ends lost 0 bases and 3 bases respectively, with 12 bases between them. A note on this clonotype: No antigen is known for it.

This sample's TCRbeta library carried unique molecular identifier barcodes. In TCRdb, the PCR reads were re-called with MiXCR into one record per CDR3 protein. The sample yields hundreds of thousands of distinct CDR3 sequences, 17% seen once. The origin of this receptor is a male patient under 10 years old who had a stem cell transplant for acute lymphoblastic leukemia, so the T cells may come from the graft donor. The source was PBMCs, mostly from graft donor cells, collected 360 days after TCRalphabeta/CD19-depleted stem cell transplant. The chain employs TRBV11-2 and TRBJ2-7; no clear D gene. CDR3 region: CASSLEEYPYYEQYF. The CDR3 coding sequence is TGTGCCAGCAGCTTAGAGGAGTACCCATACTACGAGCAGTACTTC. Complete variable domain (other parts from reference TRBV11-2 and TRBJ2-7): EAGVAQSPRYKIIEKRQSVAFWCNPISGHATLYWYQQILGQGPKLLIQFQNNGVVDDSQLPKDRFSAERLKGVDSTLKIQPAKLEDSAVYLCASSLEEYPYYEQYFGPGTRLTVT.